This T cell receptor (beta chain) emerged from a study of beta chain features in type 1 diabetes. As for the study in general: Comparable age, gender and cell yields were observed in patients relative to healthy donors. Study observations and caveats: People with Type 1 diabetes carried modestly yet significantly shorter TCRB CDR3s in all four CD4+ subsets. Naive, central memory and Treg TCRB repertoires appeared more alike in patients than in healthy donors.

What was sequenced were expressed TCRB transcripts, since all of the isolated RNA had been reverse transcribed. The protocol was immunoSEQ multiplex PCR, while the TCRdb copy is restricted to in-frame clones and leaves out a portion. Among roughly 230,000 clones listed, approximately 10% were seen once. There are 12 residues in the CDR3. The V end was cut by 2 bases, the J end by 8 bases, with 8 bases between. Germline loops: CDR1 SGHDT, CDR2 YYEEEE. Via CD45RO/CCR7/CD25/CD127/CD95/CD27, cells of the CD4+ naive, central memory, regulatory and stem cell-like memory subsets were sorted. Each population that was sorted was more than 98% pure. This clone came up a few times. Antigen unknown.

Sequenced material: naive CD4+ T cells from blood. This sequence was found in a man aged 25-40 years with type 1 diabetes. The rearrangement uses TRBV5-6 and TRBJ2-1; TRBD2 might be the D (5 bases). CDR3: CASSLRRYEQFF. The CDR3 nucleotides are TGTGCCAGCAGCTTAAGGAGGTATGAGCAGTTCTTC.